A selection of T cell receptor beta chains follows, all from one sample in a study of blood T cells in healthy people across ages. Using its own MiXCR run on the 5' RACE reads, TCRdb lists one record per CDR3 protein. The data contain more than 600,000 distinct CDR3 sequences, approximately 25% of them seen just once; the ten biggest clones take up 9.4%. This same sample was also part of a study on T cells of mothers and their children.

Sequencing was performed on blood. The origin of the receptors is a boy aged 5-17 years in good health. Both conserved end residues are part of each CDR3. The D gene is left open where the match is weak. Clone size is not always given. Where it is, it says once, few, many or a class for expanded clones.

size: -; V: TRBV29-1; J: TRBJ1-1; D: -; CDR3: CSVDVNTEAFF; DNA: TGCAGCGTTGACGTGAACACTGAAGCTTTCTTT
size: many; V: TRBV5-5; J: TRBJ1-1; D: -; CDR3: CASSLQEDYTEAFF; DNA: TGTGCCAGCAGCTTACAGGAGGATTACACTGAAGCTTTCTTT
size: -; V: TRBV5-1; J: TRBJ2-1; D: TRBD2; CDR3: CASSHPSGIEQFF; DNA: TGCGCCAGCAGCCATCCTAGCGGGATTGAGCAGTTCTTC
size: -; V: TRBV7-2; J: TRBJ2-5; D: -; CDR3: CASSASGRGDLYF; DNA: TGTGCCAGCAGCGCTAGTGGCAGGGGGGACCTGTACTTC
size: -; V: TRBV10-2; J: TRBJ2-5; D: -; CDR3: CASNQGGVETQYF; DNA: TGCGCCAGCAACCAAGGGGGTGTAGAGACCCAGTACTTC
size: -; V: TRBV6-2/TRBV6-3; J: TRBJ2-7; D: -; CDR3: CASSYVGVLGEQYF; DNA: TGTGCCAGCAGTTACGTGGGGGTCCTAGGGGAGCAGTACTTC
size: few; V: TRBV9; J: TRBJ1-3; D: -; CDR3: CASSAGQLSGNTIYF; DNA: TGTGCCAGCAGCGCCGGACAGCTCTCTGGAAACACCATATATTTT
size: few; V: TRBV4-1; J: TRBJ2-7; D: TRBD2; CDR3: CASSQSGRLYEQYF; DNA: TGCGCCAGCAGCCAAAGCGGGAGATTATACGAGCAGTACTTC
size: many; V: TRBV20-1; J: TRBJ2-1; D: -; CDR3: CSGEGISMDYNEQFF; DNA: TGCAGTGGAGAGGGAATCTCAATGGACTACAATGAGCAGTTCTTC
size: -; V: TRBV28; J: TRBJ2-7; D: -; CDR3: CASRGMGDYEQYF; DNA: TGTGCCAGCAGGGGGATGGGGGACTACGAGCAGTACTTC
size: -; V: TRBV2; J: TRBJ1-5; D: -; CDR3: CASMDPFSSSNQPQHF; DNA: TGTGCCAGCATGGACCCTTTTTCGTCTAGCAATCAGCCCCAGCATTTT
size: -; V: TRBV7-9; J: TRBJ1-4; D: -; CDR3: CASSLGTVGNEKLFF; DNA: TGTGCCAGCAGCTTAGGGACAGTCGGTAATGAAAAACTGTTTTTT
size: -; V: TRBV7-9; J: TRBJ2-1; D: TRBD1; CDR3: CASSFPDRGYNEQFF; DNA: TGTGCCAGCAGCTTCCCGGACAGGGGATACAATGAGCAGTTCTTC
size: -; V: TRBV24-1; J: TRBJ2-1; D: -; CDR3: CATSDRTITSSYNEQFF; DNA: TGTGCCACCAGTGACCGCACCATAACGAGCTCCTACAATGAGCAGTTCTTC
size: -; V: TRBV4-3; J: TRBJ1-2; D: -; CDR3: CASSQSTGLGYTF; DNA: TGCGCCAGCAGCCAAAGTACGGGGCTTGGCTACACCTTC
size: -; V: TRBV5-1; J: TRBJ2-1; D: TRBD1; CDR3: CASSLRTGIYNEQFF; DNA: TGCGCCAGCAGCTTACGGACAGGGATTTACAATGAGCAGTTCTTC
size: -; V: TRBV6-5; J: TRBJ2-1; D: -; CDR3: CASSYTRYNEQFF; DNA: TGTGCCAGCAGTTACACCAGATACAATGAGCAGTTCTTC
size: -; V: TRBV28; J: TRBJ2-5; D: -; CDR3: CASSLTSHGWETQYF; DNA: TGTGCCAGCAGTTTAACCTCTCATGGGTGGGAGACCCAGTACTTC
size: -; V: TRBV28; J: TRBJ2-3; D: TRBD2; CDR3: CASHQGGPVDTQYF; DNA: TGTGCCAGCCATCAGGGAGGGCCCGTCGATACGCAGTATTTT
size: -; V: TRBV5-6; J: TRBJ2-5; D: -; CDR3: CASSFNFQETQYF; DNA: TGTGCCAGCAGCTTCAACTTCCAAGAGACCCAGTACTTC
size: -; V: TRBV2; J: TRBJ2-7; D: -; CDR3: CASSRRRDEGEQYF; DNA: TGTGCCAGCAGTCGGCGAAGGGATGAAGGCGAGCAGTACTTC
size: few; V: TRBV27; J: TRBJ1-1; D: -; CDR3: CASSSQLPEAFF; DNA: TGTGCCAGCAGTTCGCAGCTCCCTGAAGCTTTCTTT
size: -; V: TRBV20-1; J: TRBJ2-5; D: -; CDR3: CSARQTGALQETQYF; DNA: TGCAGTGCTAGGCAAACCGGGGCCCTACAAGAGACCCAGTACTTC
size: -; V: TRBV27; J: TRBJ2-1; D: -; CDR3: CASSLVSRGEQFF; DNA: TGTGCCAGCAGTTTAGTTTCCCGGGGTGAGCAGTTCTTC
size: few; V: TRBV12-3/TRBV12-4; J: TRBJ1-1; D: -; CDR3: CASSPRKLGITEAFF; DNA: TGTGCCAGCAGTCCCCGCAAACTCGGGATCACTGAAGCTTTCTTT
size: few; V: TRBV5-1; J: TRBJ1-6; D: TRBD1; CDR3: CASSPLPGQRNSPLHF; DNA: TGCGCCAGCAGCCCATTACCGGGACAGAGGAATTCACCCCTCCACTTT
size: few; V: TRBV20-1; J: TRBJ2-3; D: TRBD2; CDR3: CSASGGEMGTDTQYF; DNA: TGCAGTGCTAGTGGGGGGGAGATGGGCACAGATACGCAGTATTTT
size: few; V: TRBV14; J: TRBJ2-7; D: -; CDR3: CARLIRGASYEQYF; DNA: TGTGCCAGACTAATCCGGGGGGCTTCCTACGAGCAGTACTTC
size: -; V: TRBV5-4; J: TRBJ2-4; D: -; CDR3: CASSLGTKSINIQYF; DNA: TGTGCCAGCAGCTTGGGGACAAAGAGCATAAACATTCAGTACTTC
size: -; V: TRBV29-1; J: TRBJ2-5; D: TRBD1; CDR3: CSGTGVIETQYF; DNA: TGCAGTGGAACAGGGGTAATAGAGACCCAGTACTTC